The 8 T cell receptor beta chains below were found in one sample sequenced in a study of cytomegalovirus exposure and HLA in healthy donors. Primers for the PCR totalled 60 Vbeta and 13 Jbeta. TCRdb keeps only in-frame clones here, not all; method: immunoSEQ multiplex PCR. The sample has 150,000 or so clones; roughly 84% are singletons. The sample was PBMCs. These receptors all stem from a male donor in good health and CMV-seronegative.

This clone was seen more than once but under ten times. The chain employs TRBV5-1 and TRBJ2-3, with TRBD2 as a possible D gene (6 bases). The CDR3 consists of 13 residues. V gave up 4 bases and J gave up 2 bases, with 8 bases separating them. The germline CDR1 and CDR2 sequences are SGHRS and YFSETQ. The CDR3 bases are TGCGCCAGCAGCCAACTAGCCACAGATACGCAGTATTTT. This gives the protein CASSQLATDTQYF.

The rearrangement links TRBV4-2 to TRBJ2-1, with D possibly matching TRBD1 (6 bases). Germline V gene data show CDR1 as LGHNA and CDR2 as YNFKEQ. CDR3 size: 16 residues. V was pared by 1 base and J by 4 bases, with 14 bases between. This CDR3 is CASSQGTGSFYNEQFF. The DNA for the CDR3 is TGTGCCAGCAGCCAAGGAACAGGGTCCTTTTACAATGAGCAGTTCTTC.

The J gene is TRBJ1-2, the V gene TRBV4-3; the D gene is possibly TRBD1 (5 bases). Germline-derived CDR1 and CDR2 are LGHNA and YSLEER. V dropped 0 bases and J dropped 4 bases, with 9 bases sitting between them. The CDR3 has 14 residues. CDR3 in amino acids: CASSQDQGSYGYTF. The DNA of the CDR3 is TGCGCCAGCAGCCAAGATCAGGGCTCCTATGGCTACACCTTC.

This clone was counted once. The CDR3 DNA is TGTGCCAGCAGTGTTAGCGGAGCGAACACCGGGGAGCTGTTTTTT. Protein: CASSVSGANTGELFF. The chain has TRBV2 and TRBJ2-2; a weak D match, TRBD2 (6 bases). Germline CDR1 reads SNHLY; CDR2 reads FYNNEI. The CDR3 is 15 amino acids. The V and J ends lost 4 bases and 0 bases respectively, with 9 bases between them.

This clone has only a few counts. V gene TRBV19 combines with J gene TRBJ1-5; maybe TRBD1 (6 bases). The CDR3 is 14 amino acids. CDR1 and CDR2 (germline): LNHDA, SQIVND (reference sequence). The V end lost 5 bases, the J end lost 4 bases, and 12 bases lay between the germline ends. The CDR3 sequence: CASSQGQKNQPQHF. The DNA of the CDR3 is TGTGCCAGTAGTCAGGGACAAAAAAATCAGCCCCAGCATTTT.

This clone was detected a few times. The chain is built from TRBV6-6 and TRBJ2-5; 7 bases line up with TRBD1. From germline, CDR1 is MNHNY and CDR2 SVGAGI (reference sequence). The ends lost 5 bases at V and 5 bases at J; junction bases unmatched: 8. The length of the CDR3 is 14 residues. The CDR3 sequence is CASSNRQGLETQYF. As DNA, the CDR3 is TGTGCCAGCAGTAACCGACAGGGTTTGGAGACCCAGTACTTC.

V usage is TRBV15 and J usage is TRBJ2-7, with 8 bases identical to TRBD2. J gave up 2 bases and V 0 bases, and 6 bases lay outside the gene matches. CDR3 length: 16 amino acids. CDR1 is LNHNV, CDR2 YYDKDF, per germline (reference sequence). CDR3 region: CATSRDRTSLTYEQYF. The CDR3 DNA follows: TGTGCCACCAGCAGAGATAGGACTAGCCTAACCTACGAGCAGTACTTC.

This clone was detected a few times. V gene TRBV5-1 combines with J gene TRBJ1-2; the D gene is possibly TRBD1 (5 bases). Trimming stripped 5 bases from V and 2 bases from J, with 10 bases between. The germline V gene encodes CDR1 SGHRS and CDR2 YFSETQ. The CDR3 is made up of 13 amino acids. The CDR3 region is CASSRTTNYGYTF. The CDR3 bases are TGCGCCAGCAGTAGGACAACCAACTATGGCTACACCTTC. Full variable domain (remainder filled in from reference TRBV5-1 and TRBJ1-2): KAGVTQTPRYLIKTRGQQVTLSCSPISGHRSVSWYQQTPGQGLQFLFEYFSETQRNKGNFPGRFSGRQFSNSRSEMNVSTLELGDSALYLCASSRTTNYGYTFGSGTRLTVV.